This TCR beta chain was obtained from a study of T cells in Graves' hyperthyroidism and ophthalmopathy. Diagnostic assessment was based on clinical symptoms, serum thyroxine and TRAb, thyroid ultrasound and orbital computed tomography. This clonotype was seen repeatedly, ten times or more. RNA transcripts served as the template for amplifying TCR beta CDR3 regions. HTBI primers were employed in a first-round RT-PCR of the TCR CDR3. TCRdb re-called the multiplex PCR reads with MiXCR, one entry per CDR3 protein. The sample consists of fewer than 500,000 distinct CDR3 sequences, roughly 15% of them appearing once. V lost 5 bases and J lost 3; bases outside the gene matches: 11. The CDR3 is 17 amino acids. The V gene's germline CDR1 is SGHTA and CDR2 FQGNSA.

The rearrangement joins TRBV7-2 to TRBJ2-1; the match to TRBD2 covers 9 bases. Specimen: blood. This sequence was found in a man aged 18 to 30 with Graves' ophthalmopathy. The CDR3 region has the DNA TGTGCCAGCAGCCCGGCAGTAGCGGGGGAGTTCTACAATGAGCAGTTCTTC. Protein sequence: CASSPAVAGEFYNEQFF. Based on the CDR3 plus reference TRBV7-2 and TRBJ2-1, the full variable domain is GAGVSQSPSNKVTEKGKDVELRCDPISGHTALYWYRQSLGQGLEFLIYFQGNSAPDKSGLPSDRFSAERTGGSVSTLTIQRTQQEDSAVYLCASSPAVAGEFYNEQFFGPGTRLTVL.